The next 14 T cell receptor beta chains were all read from a single sample in a study of control samples from healthy donors and cancer patients. Clones were sequenced by immunoSEQ multiplex PCR, and TCRdb holds only the in-frame ones, with some missing. Altogether roughly 120,000 clones are present, about 86% being singletons, with the ten largest covering around 10%. The sequenced sample consisted of blood. The receptors originated from a man aged 25-40 years in good health.

The V and J genes are TRBV18 and TRBJ1-5; D gene uncertain. The ends were cut back, 2 bases at V and 4 bases at J, with 6 bases in the middle. This CDR3 has 13 residues. Germline V gives CDR1 KGHSH, CDR2 LQKENI. CDR3 bases: TGTGCCAGCTCACCAGGTGGAAATCAGCCCCAGCATTTT. Its protein is CASSPGGNQPQHF.

J is TRBJ2-3 and V is TRBV24-1; 7 bases line up with TRBD2. The CDR3 spans 18 residues. V lost 4 bases and J lost 3; bases outside the gene matches: 15. The germline V gene encodes CDR1 KGHDR and CDR2 SFDVKD. The CDR3 is CATSDGTRGGGSTDTQYF. For the CDR3, the DNA is TGTGCCACCAGTGACGGTACGAGGGGCGGGGGATCGACAGATACGCAGTATTTT.

The chain has TRBV4-1 and TRBJ2-2, with 8 bases matching TRBD1. The CDR3 sequence is 15 residues long. V lost 2 bases, J lost 7 bases, and 6 bases stayed unmatched. CDR1 is MGHRA and CDR2 is YSYEKL in the germline V gene. The DNA for the CDR3 is TGCGCCAGCAGCCAATTCGACAGGGGTAGCGGGGAGCTGTTTTTT. Its translation is CASSQFDRGSGELFF.

The chain uses TRBV28 and TRBJ1-1, with D tentatively TRBD1 (5 bases). CDR3 length: 14 amino acids. Trimming removed 6 bases from V and 0 bases from J, with 11 bases in between. Germline loops: CDR1 MDHEN, CDR2 SYDVKM. In DNA form, the CDR3 reads TGTGCCAGCAGATTGGGACTTTTGAACACTGAAGCTTTCTTT. Its translation: CASRLGLLNTEAFF.

The chain carries TRBV5-6 and TRBJ1-2; D remains unclear. Germline V gene lookup returns CDR1 SGHDT and CDR2 YYEEEE. V lost 3 bases and J 8 bases, leaving 14 bases between the germline ends. This CDR3 spans 13 amino acids. This CDR3 reads CASSSRRVGGYTF. The CDR3 DNA follows: TGTGCCAGCAGCTCTCGACGGGTGGGGGGCTACACCTTC.

CDR3 in amino acids: CASSQVQVWDEQFF. CDR3 coding DNA: TGTGCCAGCAGCCAAGTTCAGGTTTGGGATGAGCAGTTCTTC. The chain carries TRBV14 and TRBJ2-1; D is unresolved. Trimming removed 1 base from V and 8 bases from J, with 12 bases in between. CDR1 and CDR2 (germline): SGHDN, FVKESK. The CDR3 is 14 residues long.

This CDR3 reads CASSQGTLNSPLHF. The CDR3 DNA is TGTGCCAGCAGCCAGGGCACCTTAAATTCACCCCTCCACTTT. This chain uses TRBV14 with TRBJ1-6; D unresolved. Trimming took off 3 bases at V and 7 bases at J, with 10 bases between the two ends. Germline lookup yields CDR1 SGHDN and CDR2 FVKESK. CDR3 length: 14 amino acids.

The V call is TRBV7-9, the J call TRBJ1-4; no definite D call. The germline V and J ends were trimmed by 8 bases and 0 bases, with 10 bases remaining between them. CDR1 and CDR2 from the germline V gene are SEHNR and FQNEAQ (reference sequence). CDR3 length equals 14 residues. CDR3 region: CASGNPATNEKLFF. The CDR3 nucleotides read TGTGCCAGCGGCAATCCAGCAACTAATGAAAAACTGTTTTTT.

This clone was picked up one time. The rearrangement uses TRBV11-2 and TRBJ2-1; no clear D. The CDR3 runs 14 residues. Germline CDR1 reads SGHAT; CDR2 reads FQNNGV. The V and J ends lost 1 base and 4 bases respectively, with 8 bases between them. This chain's CDR3 is CASSLGRLYNEQFF. The CDR3 DNA reads TGTGCCAGCAGCTTAGGCAGATTGTACAATGAGCAGTTCTTC.

The rearrangement links TRBV30 to TRBJ2-3; D ambiguous. V lost 4 bases, J lost 1 base, and 9 bases lay in between. The germline V gene has CDR1 GTSNPN and CDR2 SVGIG (reference sequence). The CDR3 has 13 residues. CDR3 coding DNA: TGTGCCTGGAATATCTACCGCACAGATACGCAGTATTTT. As protein: CAWNIYRTDTQYF.

The rearrangement uses TRBV21-1 and TRBJ1-1. TRBV21-1 is a pseudogene locus. The CDR3 consists of 13 residues. The CDR3 reads CASRRWWRGEAFF. The CDR3 coding sequence is TGTGCCAGCAGAAGGTGGTGGCGGGGGGAAGCTTTCTTT.

This clone was seen just once. V usage is TRBV30 and J usage is TRBJ1-1; perhaps TRBD1 as D (5 bases). The V gene's germline CDR1 is GTSNPN and CDR2 SVGIG (reference sequence). This CDR3 comprises 13 residues. The V end lost 4 bases, the J end lost 1 base, and 10 bases lay between the germline ends. The CDR3 reads CAWNGGTNTEAFF. CDR3 DNA: TGTGCCTGGAATGGGGGGACGAACACTGAAGCTTTCTTT.

The CDR3 loop reads CASSGGTIRGKLFF. CDR3 DNA: TGCGCCAGCAGTGGAGGGACCATTCGGGGAAAACTGTTTTTT. The J gene is TRBJ1-4, the V gene TRBV10-1; D may be TRBD1 (5 bases). V dropped 4 bases and J dropped 10 bases, with 16 bases sitting between them. There are 14 residues in the CDR3. Germline assignment: CDR1 WNHNN and CDR2 SYGVQD (reference sequence).

The chain employs TRBV30 and TRBJ1-5, with 7 positions matching TRBD1. The CDR3 extends over 14 amino acids. J gave up 6 bases and V 0 bases, and 5 bases lay outside the gene matches. Per the germline V gene, CDR1 is GTSNPN and CDR2 is SVGIG (reference sequence). CDR3 sequence reads: CAWSVGQSSQPQHF. The DNA of the CDR3 is TGTGCCTGGAGTGTGGGACAGTCCTCTCAGCCCCAGCATTTT.